This T cell receptor beta chain was profiled in a study of blood T cell repertoires in COVID-19. The data were produced by immunoSEQ multiplex PCR, yet TCRdb's version contains in-frame clones alone and is incomplete. The table lists 60,000 or so clones, 70% to 85% of them singletons. The sample consisted of peripheral blood. The receptor was isolated from a man in his sixties with acute or convalescent COVID-19.

The CDR3 region is CASSLAGWLAGGDTQYF. In nucleotides, the CDR3 is TGTGCCAGCAGCTTAGCAGGGTGGCTAGCGGGGGGGGATACGCAGTATTTT. The chain links TRBV11-2 to TRBJ2-3, with 12 bases matching TRBD2. The CDR3 is 17 residues long. The J segment lost 6 bases and the V segment lost 1 base, leaving 8 bases of the junction unmatched. Germline V gives CDR1 SGHAT, CDR2 FQNNGV.